The rows below give T cell receptor beta chains drawn from one sample of a study of cytomegalovirus exposure and HLA in healthy donors. Clones were read by immunoSEQ multiplex PCR, and TCRdb kept only the in-frame ones, dropping some. Seen here are around 180,000 clones, around four fifths observed once, and the top ten hold roughly 0.99%. The sample was PBMCs. These receptors all stem from a woman aged 40-49 years in good health and CMV-seronegative. Each CDR3 is given with its conserved first and last residue. A D gene is named only where the DNA matches it firmly. Only some rows state a clone size, as once, few, many or a class for expanded clones.

TRBV6-5	TRBJ1-1	-	-	TGTGCCAGCAGTAGACCCCAGGGGATCCCTGAAGCTTTCTTT	CASSRPQGIPEAFF
TRBV7-3	TRBJ2-3	TRBD2	-	TGTGCCAGCAGCACTAGCGGACACACAGATACGCAGTATTTT	CASSTSGHTDTQYF
TRBV7-9	TRBJ2-6	TRBD1	-	TGTGCCAGCAGCTCCCCGGGGGGACAGGGAATGGCTGGGGCCAACGTCCTGACTTTC	CASSSPGGQGMAGANVLTF
TRBV27	TRBJ2-3	TRBD1	few	TGTGCCAGCAGTTCGCCCGGGGACAGGTACACAGATACGCAGTATTTT	CASSSPGDRYTDTQYF
TRBV12-5	TRBJ1-4	-	few	TGTGCTAGTGGTTTGGTCCTGGGAGGGGGTGAAAAACTGTTTTTT	CASGLVLGGGEKLFF
TRBV13	TRBJ2-3	-	once	TGTGCCAGCAGCGGCCGAGGCAGCACAGATACGCAGTATTTT	CASSGRGSTDTQYF
TRBV18	TRBJ1-4	-	-	TGTGCCAGCTCACCACAAAAAACTAGGAGAATTAATGAAAAACTGTTTTTT	CASSPQKTRRINEKLFF
TRBV7-9	TRBJ1-5	TRBD1	-	TGTGCCAGCAGCTTAGGTTCGGGTGGCACAGGGGGCAATCAGCCCCAGCATTTT	CASSLGSGGTGGNQPQHF
TRBV6-5	TRBJ1-2	-	-	TGTGCCAGCAGTTTCGATCGGGGGTATGGCTACACCTTC	CASSFDRGYGYTF
TRBV11-3	TRBJ2-2	-	once	TGTGCCAGCAGCCTATTAAGCACCGGGGAGCTGTTTTTT	CASSLLSTGELFF
TRBV15	TRBJ2-4	-	-	TGTGCCACCAGCAGAGACAGGGGCCAAAACATTCAGTACTTC	CATSRDRGQNIQYF
TRBV7-9	TRBJ1-5	-	-	TGTGCCAGCAGCGAGGGATATAGCAATCAGCCCCAGCATTTT	CASSEGYSNQPQHF
TRBV29-1	TRBJ2-3	-	-	TGCAGCGTCGACAGGCGACAAGGGTCTTTT	CSVDRRQGSF
TRBV6-1	TRBJ2-3	-	once	TGTGCCAGCAGTGAACCTACCAGGGCTAGCGAGAGGTCAGATACGCAGTATTTT	CASSEPTRASERSDTQYF
TRBV4-1	TRBJ1-4	-	-	TGCGCCAGCAGTAACGGAGACAGGTTAAATGAAAAACTGTTTTTT	CASSNGDRLNEKLFF
TRBV29-1	TRBJ2-1	-	-	TGCAGCGTTGAAGTTGGGGGAGGCAGTGAGCAGTTCTTC	CSVEVGGGSEQFF
TRBV30	TRBJ2-3	TRBD1	few	TGTGCCTGGAGTGGAATCGGGACAGGGGAAGGCACAGATACGCAGTATTTT	CAWSGIGTGEGTDTQYF